The 27 T cell receptor beta chains below were found in one sample sequenced in a study of post-analysis software for immune sequencing data (dated by TCRdb to between 2015 and 2016). Libraries were built with PCR. Sequenced using an Illumina HiSeq 2500. To reduce PCR and sequencing biases, unique molecular identifiers were built into the TCR beta cDNA libraries. Using fastp at Q25 and MiXCR, TCRdb reprocessed the public reads and kept productive beta chains. When rows share a CDR3 protein, they turn into one entry using the most common DNA and genes. This sample comprises 750,000 to 900,000 distinct CDR3 sequences, approximately 44% of them detected only once. The biggest ten clones account for over 4.5% of the sample. For these receptors, no antigen is known. Study-wide conclusions, independent of this receptor: Patients showed significantly higher frequencies than controls for about 5 TRBV segments, among them TRBV5-6, TRBV5-1 and TRBV20-1.

The sequenced sample consisted of blood. These receptors were taken from a girl under 18 with multiple sclerosis.

This clonotype was found a few times. The chain is built from TRBV29-1 and TRBJ2-7, with D perhaps matching TRBD2 (6 bases). CDR3 size: 12 residues. The V and J ends lost 1 base and 6 bases respectively, with 10 bases between them. CDR1 SQVTM and CDR2 ANQGSEA come from the germline V gene. CDR3 DNA: TGCAGCGTTGAAGGGACTACCGGCGAGCAGTACTTC. Translating it yields CSVEGTTGEQYF.

The rearrangement joins TRBV12-3 or TRBV12-4 to TRBJ2-5; tentative D call: TRBD2 (6 bases). The CDR3 spans 15 residues. The V end was cut by 6 bases, the J end by 4 bases, with 18 bases between. CDR3 DNA sequence: TGTGCCAGCAGCTCCTTGGGACTCGCCGGAGAGACCCAGTACTTC. Translation: CASSSLGLAGETQYF.

This clonotype has a handful of counts. CDR3 residues: CAWSVGGGGDEQFF. CDR3 nucleotides: TGTGCCTGGAGTGTAGGAGGGGGAGGGGATGAGCAGTTCTTC. This chain joins TRBV30 and TRBJ2-1, with D perhaps matching TRBD2 (7 bases). V shed 0 bases and J shed 8 bases, with 14 bases lying between them. Germline lookup yields CDR1 GTSNPN and CDR2 SVGIG (reference sequence). The CDR3 has 14 residues.

The V and J genes are TRBV6-2 or TRBV6-3 and TRBJ2-5, with 8 bases that match TRBD2. The DNA matches TRBJ2-7 better at its end, which makes the J call doubtful. From germline, CDR1 is MNHEY and CDR2 SVGEGT. The CDR3 runs 14 residues. The CDR3 is CASGERESYDEQYF. The CDR3 DNA follows: TGTGCCAGCGGTGAGCGGGAGTCGTACGACGAGCAGTACTTC.

This clonotype appeared many times. The chain links TRBV6-2 or TRBV6-3 to TRBJ2-3; D is undetermined. Per the germline V gene, CDR1 is MNHEY and CDR2 is SVGEGT. This CDR3 is built from 11 residues. Trimming shortened V by 4 bases and J by 6 bases, and 5 bases separated the two germline ends. CDR3 sequence reads: CASSWGDTQYF. CDR3 DNA: TGTGCCAGCAGTTGGGGTGATACGCAGTATTTT.

The V gene is TRBV20-1, the J gene TRBJ2-1; 9 nucleotides line up with TRBD2. CDR3 length: 13 amino acids. Looked up from germline, CDR1 is DFQATT and CDR2 is SNEGSKA (reference sequence). Trimming at V came to 7 bases and at J to 8 bases, leaving 9 bases not matched to a gene. CDR3 sequence reads: CSGGGLAGDEQFF. In DNA, the CDR3 is TGCAGTGGGGGGGGACTAGCTGGCGATGAGCAGTTCTTC.

A few counts support this clonotype. The chain has TRBV24-1 and TRBJ2-1; 13 bases map to TRBD2. The CDR3 loop spans 17 amino acids. Germline CDR1 reads KGHDR; CDR2 reads SFDVKD. With V trimmed by 4 bases and J by 3 bases, 5 bases remained unmatched. The CDR3 region has the DNA TGTGCCACCAGTGAACCCGGACTAGCGGGGGACTACAATGAGCAGTTCTTC. Its protein is CATSEPGLAGDYNEQFF.

The chain combines TRBV6-1 with TRBJ1-2, with 7 bases that match TRBD1. This CDR3 has 15 residues. Germline V CDR1 and CDR2: MNHNS, SASEGT. Germline trimming cut 4 bases from V and 4 bases from J; bases unmatched to any gene: 9. The CDR3, as DNA: TGTGCCAGCAGTGGGACAGGTGATCAGAGCTATGGCTACACCTTC. Translated: CASSGTGDQSYGYTF.

This clonotype was observed a handful of times. The CDR3 coding sequence is TGTGCCAGCACCCCTAGCGGGGGGTACAATGAGCAGTTCTTC. Its translation is CASTPSGGYNEQFF. The chain carries TRBV7-2 and TRBJ2-1, with TRBD2 matching 11 bases. This CDR3 contains 14 residues. CDR1 and CDR2 (germline): SGHTA, FQGNSA. V gave up 7 bases and J gave up 4 bases; unmatched junction bases: 3. Variable domain in full (rest from reference TRBV7-2 and TRBJ2-1): GAGVSQSPSNKVTEKGKDVELRCDPISGHTALYWYRQSLGQGLEFLIYFQGNSAPDKSGLPSDRFSAERTGGSVSTLTIQRTQQEDSAVYLCASTPSGGYNEQFFGPGTRLTVL.

The gene calls are TRBV12-3 or TRBV12-4 and TRBJ2-3; 9 nucleotides align to TRBD1. Unmatched junction bases numbered 4, after V lost 6 bases and J lost 3 bases. The CDR3 spans 14 residues. Here the CDR3 reads CASRVGQGTDTQYF. As DNA, the CDR3 is TGTGCCAGCAGGGTAGGACAGGGGACAGATACGCAGTATTTT.

The chain combines TRBV29-1 with TRBJ2-2; 12 nucleotides line up with TRBD2. The CDR3 is 14 amino acids. CDR1 and CDR2 from the germline V gene are SQVTM and ANQGSEA. With V trimmed by 6 bases and J by 4 bases, 3 bases remained unmatched. Here the CDR3 reads CSVGLAGPTGELFF. Written as DNA, the CDR3 is TGCAGCGTAGGACTAGCGGGACCCACCGGGGAGCTGTTTTTT.

The chain couples TRBV5-1 to TRBJ2-1, with D possibly being TRBD2 (5 bases). The CDR3 runs to 14 residues. CDR1 is SGHRS and CDR2 is YFSETQ in the germline V gene. Trimming left V 0 bases short and J 15 bases short, with 19 bases between. The CDR3 coding sequence is TGCGCCAGCAGCTTGGGAATTACGGACTCTTGGGCGTTCTTC. Translated: CASSLGITDSWAFF.

The rearrangement links TRBV2 to TRBJ2-3; unclear D gene. The ends were cut back, 4 bases at V and 2 bases at J, with 22 bases in the middle. Germline lookup yields CDR1 SNHLY and CDR2 FYNNEI. The CDR3 loop spans 18 amino acids. The CDR3: CASSVTGPSLTPTDTQYF. The CDR3 nucleotides are TGTGCCAGCAGTGTAACGGGTCCCAGCCTGACGCCCACAGATACGCAGTATTTT.

The chain has TRBV6-6 and TRBJ2-3; TRBD1 might be the D (5 bases). CDR3 size: 12 residues. The V end lost 6 bases, the J end lost 1 base, and 5 bases lay between the germline ends. Looked up from germline, CDR1 is MNHNY and CDR2 is SVGAGI (reference sequence). Here the CDR3 reads CASRQGTDTQYF. CDR3 DNA: TGTGCCAGCAGACAGGGCACAGATACGCAGTATTTT.

The chain links TRBV29-1 to TRBJ2-1; a weak D match, TRBD2 (5 bases). Trimming pared 0 bases from V and 6 bases from J, leaving 9 bases between. The CDR3 contains 13 residues. Germline-derived CDR1 and CDR2 are SQVTM and ANQGSEA. As DNA, the CDR3 is TGCAGCGTTGAAGAAGCGGACTTCAATGAGCAGTTCTTC. Protein product: CSVEEADFNEQFF.

This clonotype was recorded a few times. V and J are TRBV7-2 and TRBJ2-3; D is undetermined. The V gene's germline CDR1 is SGHTA and CDR2 FQGNSA. Trimming took off 3 bases at V and 2 bases at J, with 12 bases between the two ends. This CDR3 is 15 amino acids long. The CDR3 DNA follows: TGTGCCAGCAGCTTTGGGGATCCCTACACAGATACGCAGTATTTT. This gives the protein CASSFGDPYTDTQYF.

This clonotype was counted ten times or more. J is TRBJ2-7 and V is TRBV10-3; D assignment may be TRBD1 or TRBD2 (5 bases each). CDR3 length equals 14 residues. Trimming removed 4 bases from V and 7 bases from J, with 17 bases in between. Germline-derived CDR1 and CDR2 are ENHRY and SYGVKD. Written as DNA, the CDR3 is TGTGCCATCAGTGGGGGACCCCCCCTTGGGGAGCAGTACTTC. This gives the protein CAISGGPPLGEQYF.

The gene calls are TRBV5-1 and TRBJ2-7, with 7 bases identical to TRBD2. Near its end, the DNA agrees better with TRBJ2-5, so the J call may be wrong. Germline V gene data show CDR1 as SGHRS and CDR2 as YFSETQ. The length of the CDR3 is 14 residues. CDR3 sequence reads: CASSLGREKETQYF. CDR3 coding DNA: TGCGCCAGCAGCTTGGGGCGGGAGAAGGAGACCCAGTACTTC.

The chain has TRBV7-6 and TRBJ2-1; tentatively, D is TRBD2 (6 bases). Trimming shortened V by 1 base and J by 5 bases, and 12 bases separated the two germline ends. Looked up from germline, CDR1 is SGHVS and CDR2 is FNYEAQ. This CDR3 contains 15 residues. This chain's CDR3 is CASSLGDAGNNEQFF. CDR3 DNA: TGTGCCAGCAGCTTAGGAGACGCGGGAAACAATGAGCAGTTCTTC.

The count of this clonotype is one. A junction end diverges from the germline sequence, so it may reflect a read error. This sequence joins TRBV7-3 and TRBJ2-1, with D unresolved. The germline V gene encodes CDR1 SGHTA and CDR2 FQGTGA. The CDR3 runs to 13 residues. CDR3 DNA: TGTTCCAGCAGCTTAAATCCAGCCGGTGAGCAGTTCTTC. It encodes CSSSLNPAGEQFF.

The sample holds a few counts of this clonotype. The chain is built from TRBV29-1 and TRBJ2-3; 10 bases are shared with TRBD2. The germline CDR1 and CDR2 sequences are SQVTM and ANQGSEA. After removal of 1 base from V and 7 bases from J, the junction contained 11 bases not matched to a gene. The CDR3 is 16 amino acids. The CDR3 reads CSVEGGGVLAGNTQYF. Here the CDR3 DNA reads TGCAGCGTTGAAGGAGGGGGCGTACTAGCGGGAAATACGCAGTATTTT.

This clonotype was detected only a few times. The chain uses TRBV28 and TRBJ2-5; 9 bases map to TRBD2. V lost 6 bases to trimming and J lost 6 bases; unmatched junction nucleotides: 14. CDR1 MDHEN and CDR2 SYDVKM come from the germline V gene. The CDR3 covers 16 residues. The CDR3 DNA sequence: TGTGCCAGCAGCCCACCTTCGCGGGAGGGGGCGAAGACCCAGTACTTC. As protein: CASSPPSREGAKTQYF.

Written as DNA, the CDR3 is TGTGCCAGCATCTACGATCCGAACACTGAAGCTTTCTTT. As protein: CASIYDPNTEAFF. This sequence joins TRBV7-9 and TRBJ1-1; D call uncertain. With 7 bases removed from V and 1 base from J, the gap between germline ends came to 10 bases. Looked up from germline, CDR1 is SEHNR and CDR2 is FQNEAQ (reference sequence). The length of the CDR3 is 13 residues.

This clonotype was counted between two and nine times. The CDR3 loop reads CSARTGRNYEQYF. The CDR3 nucleotides are TGCAGCGCCCGGACAGGGAGAAACTACGAGCAGTACTTC. The gene calls are TRBV29-1 and TRBJ2-7; 8 bases agree with TRBD1. The CDR3 spans 13 residues. V shed 7 bases and J 3 bases; nucleotides not matched to a gene: 8. Looked up from germline, CDR1 is SQVTM and CDR2 is ANQGSEA.

V and J are TRBV5-5 and TRBJ1-2; D is perhaps TRBD1 (5 bases). Germline CDR1 is SGHKS and CDR2 is YYEKEE (reference sequence). The V end was cut by 3 bases, the J end by 4 bases, with 16 bases between. This CDR3 is 15 amino acids long. CDR3 DNA: TGTGCCAGCAGCTCTAGCACCGGGACTCTCTATGGCTACACCTTC. This encodes CASSSSTGTLYGYTF.

The sample holds a few counts of this clonotype. V gene TRBV5-6 combines with J gene TRBJ2-1, with TRBD1 matching over 7 bases. CDR3 length: 13 amino acids. Germline CDR1 SGHDT, CDR2 YYEEEE. The trim removed 9 bases at V and 7 bases at J, leaving 10 bases unmatched. The CDR3 loop reads CATGTAWGNEQFF. The CDR3 nucleotides read TGTGCCACCGGGACAGCTTGGGGGAATGAGCAGTTCTTC.

The V gene is TRBV4-3, the J gene TRBJ2-1; possible D gene TRBD2, 6 bases. Germline CDR1 LGHNA, CDR2 YSLEER. Deletions cut 3 bases from V and 0 bases from J, with 12 bases between. This CDR3 has 16 amino acids. In nucleotides, the CDR3 is TGCGCCAGCAGCCAGGGACTCTATAGCTCCTACAATGAGCAGTTCTTC. Protein: CASSQGLYSSYNEQFF.